The 21 T cell receptor beta chains below were found in one sample sequenced in a study of T cell responses to AZD1222 COVID-19 vaccine. The method was immunoSEQ multiplex PCR; TCRdb's version includes in-frame clones alone and lacks a portion of them. This table has 120,000 to 150,000 clones, about nine tenths appearing once. Sequences were derived from peripheral blood, sampled on day 0 of AZD1222 vaccination. The receptors were gathered from an adult in good health.

This sequence joins TRBV29-1 and TRBJ2-2; D might be TRBD2 (6 bases). This CDR3 contains 15 residues. Trimming cost V 6 bases and J 1 base, with 15 bases left between them. Germline CDR1 is SQVTM and CDR2 is ANQGSEA. CDR3 residues: CSVGLWGENTGELFF. CDR3 DNA: TGCAGCGTAGGTCTGTGGGGGGAGAACACCGGGGAGCTGTTTTTT.

The chain couples TRBV5-1 to TRBJ2-5; weak D call: TRBD1 (6 bases). In germline, CDR1 is SGHRS, CDR2 YFSETQ. V was cut by 0 bases and J by 1 base, with 7 bases left in between. The CDR3 is made up of 14 amino acids. CDR3 protein: CASSLGGPQETQYF. The CDR3 DNA reads as TGCGCCAGCAGCTTGGGGGGGCCCCAAGAGACCCAGTACTTC.

The V gene is TRBV5-1, the J gene TRBJ2-3; 7 bases fit TRBD1. Germline V gene data show CDR1 as SGHRS and CDR2 as YFSETQ. The CDR3 runs to 15 residues. V lost 4 bases and J lost 2; bases outside the gene matches: 7. CDR3 loop: CASSLRGLDTDTQYF. The CDR3 nucleotides read TGCGCCAGCAGCCTTAGGGGGCTGGACACAGATACGCAGTATTTT.

The chain uses TRBV5-1 and TRBJ2-5; 7 nucleotides line up with TRBD1. CDR3 length: 14 residues. The V gene end was trimmed by 6 bases and the J gene end by 3 bases; junction bases not matched to a gene: 8. Germline V CDR1 and CDR2: SGHRS, YFSETQ. The chain's CDR3 is CASTRDSTEETQYF. The CDR3, as DNA: TGCGCCAGCACAAGGGACAGCACAGAAGAGACCCAGTACTTC.

V gene TRBV5-5 combines with J gene TRBJ2-7, with TRBD2 as a possible D gene (5 bases). The CDR3 has 13 amino acids. Trimming removed 0 bases from V and 3 bases from J, with 7 bases in between. From germline, CDR1 is SGHKS and CDR2 YYEKEE (reference sequence). Here the CDR3 DNA reads TGTGCCAGCAGCTTGGTAGGGAGCTACGAGCAGTACTTC. This encodes CASSLVGSYEQYF.

This chain uses TRBV5-5 with TRBJ1-2; D uncertain. Trimming took 4 bases from V and 2 from J, leaving 12 bases between them. Germline CDR1 and CDR2: SGHKS and YYEKEE (reference sequence). The CDR3 sequence is 14 residues long. CDR3 protein: CASSPRTGNYGYTF. The CDR3 bases are TGTGCCAGCAGCCCCAGGACGGGCAACTATGGCTACACCTTC.

The chain joins TRBV29-1 to TRBJ1-2; D gene uncertain. The CDR3 sequence is 12 residues long. CDR1 is SQVTM and CDR2 is ANQGSEA in the germline V gene. The germline V and J ends were trimmed by 3 bases and 8 bases, with 13 bases remaining between them. The CDR3 protein is CSVDMAAGGYTF. The CDR3 DNA reads TGCAGCGTTGATATGGCAGCGGGGGGCTACACCTTC.

The chain employs TRBV5-1 and TRBJ2-1; TRBD2 matches at 12 bases. After removal of 5 bases from V and 6 bases from J, the junction contained 9 bases not matched to a gene. CDR3 length: 16 residues. Germline V lookup: CDR1 SGHRS, CDR2 YFSETQ. The CDR3 spells CASSLGLAGQGNEQFF. DNA of the CDR3: TGCGCCAGCAGTCTCGGACTAGCGGGGCAGGGCAATGAGCAGTTCTTC.

The chain links TRBV7-3 to TRBJ2-3, with D tentatively TRBD1 (6 bases). Deletions cut 5 bases from V and 5 bases from J, with 14 bases between. Germline V lookup: CDR1 SGHTA, CDR2 FQGTGA. The CDR3 contains 14 residues. CDR3 DNA: TGTGCCAGCAGCCCCTGGGGGCGAGGAGATACGCAGTATTTT. This gives the protein CASSPWGRGDTQYF.

The V call is TRBV7-2, the J call TRBJ1-2, with D possibly being TRBD1 (6 bases). Trimming took off 4 bases at V and 6 bases at J, with 15 bases between the two ends. This CDR3 has 14 amino acids. CDR1 is SGHTA, CDR2 FQGNSA, per germline. In DNA form, the CDR3 reads TGTGCCAGCAGCTCCCCGAGGGGGACGGATGGCTACACCTTC. It encodes CASSSPRGTDGYTF. Full variable domain (remainder filled in from reference TRBV7-2 and TRBJ1-2): GAGVSQSPSNKVTEKGKDVELRCDPISGHTALYWYRQSLGQGLEFLIYFQGNSAPDKSGLPSDRFSAERTGGSVSTLTIQRTQQEDSAVYLCASSSPRGTDGYTFGSGTRLTVV.

The V call is TRBV25-1, the J call TRBJ1-2; D gene unclear. CDR1 MGHDK and CDR2 SYGVNS come from the germline V gene. Trimming removed 2 bases from V and 2 bases from J, with 12 bases in between. This CDR3 is built from 15 residues. The DNA of the CDR3 is TGTGCCAGCAGTGAAAAGTTAGGCAAAAACTATGGCTACACCTTC. Protein product: CASSEKLGKNYGYTF.

The chain combines TRBV2 with TRBJ1-6; perhaps TRBD1 as D (6 bases). Germline V gene lookup returns CDR1 SNHLY and CDR2 FYNNEI. The V end was cut by 4 bases, the J end by 9 bases, with 13 bases between. The CDR3 is 14 amino acids. CDR3 DNA sequence: TGTGCCAGCAGTGGGGAGGGCAGGGGTTCACCCCTCCACTTT. Its translation: CASSGEGRGSPLHF.

The chain joins TRBV2 to TRBJ1-5; TRBD1 matches at 8 bases. Germline CDR1 is SNHLY and CDR2 is FYNNEI. The CDR3 has 15 residues. V was pared by 5 bases and J by 6 bases, with 9 bases of the junction left unmatched. The CDR3 reads CASSLQGALGQPQHF. The CDR3 DNA follows: TGTGCCAGCAGTCTTCAGGGGGCGTTGGGTCAGCCCCAGCATTTT.

This rearrangement joins TRBV29-1 to TRBJ2-5; maybe TRBD2 (5 bases). Germline values: CDR1 SQVTM, CDR2 ANQGSEA. The CDR3 is 11 residues long. The DNA of the CDR3 is TGCACCGGCGGGTGGGGAGAGACCCAGTACTTC. It is translated as CTGGWGETQYF.

The V call is TRBV3-1 (or the pseudogene TRBV3-2), the J call TRBJ1-2; D may be TRBD1 (5 bases). The germline gives CDR1 LGHDT, CDR2 YNNKEL (reference sequence). The CDR3 contains 15 residues. The V end lost 3 bases, the J end lost 0 bases, and 11 bases lay between the germline ends. The CDR3 loop is CASSHLRGANYGYTF. DNA of the CDR3: TGTGCCAGCAGCCACCTTCGGGGGGCTAACTATGGCTACACCTTC.

CDR3 protein: CASSLGPGGGKTEAFF. CDR3 bases: TGTGCCAGCAGCTTGGGTCCAGGGGGCGGTAAAACTGAAGCTTTCTTT. This chain links TRBV5-5 with TRBJ1-1; 8 nucleotides match TRBD1. The germline V gene encodes CDR1 SGHKS and CDR2 YYEKEE (reference sequence). The V and J ends lost 0 bases and 5 bases, in that order; junction bases with no gene match: 9. The CDR3 is made up of 16 amino acids.

The J gene is TRBJ1-2, the V gene TRBV24-1, with D possibly TRBD1 on 6 matching bases. Trimming pared 7 bases from V and 4 bases from J, leaving 15 bases between. Germline values: CDR1 KGHDR, CDR2 SFDVKD. CDR3 length: 14 amino acids. The CDR3 bases are TGTGCCACCAGCGACAGGCGGGGGGCCTATGGCTACACCTTC. Protein sequence: CATSDRRGAYGYTF.

The V call is TRBV27, the J call TRBJ1-2, with TRBD1 matching over 9 bases. The CDR3 consists of 15 residues. Germline CDR1 reads MNHEY; CDR2 reads SMNVEV (reference sequence). Trimming removed 4 bases from V and 3 bases from J; junction bases left unmatched: 6. CDR3 nucleotide sequence: TGTGCCAGCAGTTCCCCGACAGGGGGTGACTATGGCTACACCTTC. It is translated as CASSSPTGGDYGYTF.

J is TRBJ1-1 and V is TRBV19; maybe TRBD1 (6 bases). Germline lookup yields CDR1 LNHDA and CDR2 SQIVND (reference sequence). The CDR3 runs 18 residues. Trimming took 4 bases from V and 0 from J, leaving 21 bases between them. The DNA for the CDR3 is TGTGCCAGTAGTAAGTCTAGAAGGGGACAAGGGGTGAACACTGAAGCTTTCTTT. Protein product: CASSKSRRGQGVNTEAFF.

This clone was seen once. V usage is TRBV10-2 and J usage is TRBJ2-7; D is uncertain. This CDR3 contains 15 residues. Germline V gene data show CDR1 as WSHSY and CDR2 as SAAADI. The V end lost 3 bases, the J end lost 3 bases, and 15 bases lay between the germline ends. The chain's CDR3 is CASSERPSNSYEQYF. The CDR3 DNA sequence: TGCGCCAGCAGTGAACGACCGTCGAATAGCTACGAGCAGTACTTC.

The chain combines TRBV9 with TRBJ2-2; 12 bases line up with TRBD1. The V gene's germline CDR1 is SGDLS and CDR2 YYNGEE. J was trimmed by 8 bases and V by 3 bases; bases with no gene match: 8. This CDR3 is 16 amino acids long. The CDR3 loop reads CASSAAGTGGSGELFF. Written as DNA, the CDR3 is TGTGCCAGCAGCGCCGCCGGGACAGGGGGCAGTGGGGAGCTGTTTTTT.